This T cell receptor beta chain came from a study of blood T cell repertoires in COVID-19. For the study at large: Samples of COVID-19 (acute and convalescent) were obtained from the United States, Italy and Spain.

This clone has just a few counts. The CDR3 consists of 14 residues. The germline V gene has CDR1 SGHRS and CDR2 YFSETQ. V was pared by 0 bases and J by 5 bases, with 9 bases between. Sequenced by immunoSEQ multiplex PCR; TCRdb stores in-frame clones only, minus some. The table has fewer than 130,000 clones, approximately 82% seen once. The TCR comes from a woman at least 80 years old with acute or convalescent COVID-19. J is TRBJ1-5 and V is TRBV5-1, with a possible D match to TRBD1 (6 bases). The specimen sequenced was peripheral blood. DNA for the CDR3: TGCGCCAGCAGCTTGGATCCAGGGGATCAGCCCCAGCATTTT. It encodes CASSLDPGDQPQHF. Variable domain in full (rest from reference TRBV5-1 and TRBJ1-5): KAGVTQTPRYLIKTRGQQVTLSCSPISGHRSVSWYQQTPGQGLQFLFEYFSETQRNKGNFPGRFSGRQFSNSRSEMNVSTLELGDSALYLCASSLDPGDQPQHFGDGTRLSIL.